The 21 T cell receptor beta chains below were found in one sample sequenced in a study of blood T cell repertoires in COVID-19. The data were produced by immunoSEQ multiplex PCR, yet TCRdb's version contains in-frame clones alone and is incomplete. This sample has about 84,000 clones, with approximately 82% found just once. The sample taken for sequencing was peripheral blood. The receptors shown here come from a man older than 75 with active or convalescent COVID-19.

This chain joins TRBV3-1 (or the pseudogene TRBV3-2) and TRBJ2-7, with TRBD2 matching over 9 bases. J was trimmed by 4 bases and V by 4 bases; bases with no gene match: 11. CDR3 length equals 16 residues. Germline V lookup: CDR1 LGHDT, CDR2 YNNKEL (reference sequence). The CDR3 DNA sequence: TGTGCCAGCAGCCCAGACCTCGGGACTAGCTCTTACGAGCAGTACTTC. Its translation is CASSPDLGTSSYEQYF.

This chain uses TRBV27 with TRBJ1-4; a possible D gene is TRBD1 (5 bases). The CDR3 runs to 15 residues. V dropped 4 bases and J dropped 4 bases, with 13 bases sitting between them. From germline, CDR1 is MNHEY and CDR2 SMNVEV (reference sequence). The CDR3 loop is CASSSYRGGNEKLFF. DNA of the CDR3: TGTGCCAGCAGTTCCTATAGGGGTGGTAATGAAAAACTGTTTTTT.

V usage is TRBV30 and J usage is TRBJ1-6; 9 nucleotides match TRBD1. CDR3 length: 14 amino acids. Germline lookup yields CDR1 GTSNPN and CDR2 SVGIG (reference sequence). The V and J ends lost 5 bases and 10 bases, in that order; junction bases with no gene match: 9. This CDR3 is CAWSSGTGSSPLHF. In nucleotides, the CDR3 is TGTGCCTGGTCCTCCGGGACAGGGTCCTCACCCCTCCACTTT.

Concerning this clone itself: Different DNA sequences within this sample yield the same CDR3. The rearrangement links TRBV10-3 to TRBJ2-3; 10 nucleotides line up with TRBD2. Trimming took 4 bases from V and 5 from J; bases not matched to a gene: 3. CDR1 and CDR2 from the germline V gene are ENHRY and SYGVKD. The CDR3 spans 14 residues. CDR3 nucleotide sequence: TGTGCCATCAGTGGACTAGCGGGTGGAGATACGCAGTATTTT. Protein sequence: CAISGLAGGDTQYF.

The chain joins TRBV6-2 or TRBV6-3 to TRBJ2-1; TRBD2 matches 10 bases. CDR3 size: 17 residues. V shed 2 bases and J 5 bases; nucleotides not matched to a gene: 9. The germline CDR1 and CDR2 sequences are MNHEY and SVGEGT. The CDR3 is CASSYGGLLAGNNEQFF. Here the CDR3 DNA reads TGTGCCAGCAGTTACGGGGGCCTACTAGCGGGAAACAATGAGCAGTTCTTC.

This sequence joins TRBV5-8 and TRBJ1-5, with 7 bases lining up with TRBD1. There are 15 residues in the CDR3. V dropped 6 bases and J dropped 6; count of bases not matched to a gene: 12. Germline-derived CDR1 and CDR2 are SGHTS and YDEGEE. The CDR3 here is CASTHMTGPGQPQHF. In DNA form, the CDR3 reads TGTGCCAGCACCCATATGACAGGGCCCGGTCAGCCCCAGCATTTT.

This chain links TRBV28 with TRBJ1-2; weak D call: TRBD1 (5 bases). In germline, CDR1 is MDHEN, CDR2 SYDVKM. The CDR3 contains 15 residues. The V gene lost 5 bases and the J gene lost 4 bases, with 17 bases spanning the gap. CDR3: CASSMDTAPFYGYTF. CDR3 sequence (DNA): TGTGCCAGCAGTATGGACACTGCACCCTTCTATGGCTACACCTTC.

The gene calls are TRBV11-2 and TRBJ2-3; D possibly corresponds to TRBD1 (6 bases). Trimming left V 4 bases short and J 2 bases short, with 16 bases between. The length of the CDR3 is 16 residues. CDR1 and CDR2 (germline): SGHAT, FQNNGV. The CDR3 is CASSSIKQGPTDTQYF. The CDR3 bases are TGTGCCAGCAGCTCTATAAAACAGGGTCCCACAGATACGCAGTATTTT.

This chain joins TRBV9 and TRBJ1-1; no reliable D call. V was trimmed by 0 bases and J by 0 bases, leaving 6 bases between them. The CDR3 is 14 residues long. Germline V gene sequence: CDR1 SGDLS, CDR2 YYNGEE. For the CDR3, the DNA is TGTGCCAGCAGCGTAGGGGCAATGAACACTGAAGCTTTCTTT. Translated: CASSVGAMNTEAFF.

The chain combines TRBV9 with TRBJ1-1; 11 bases agree with TRBD1. V lost 3 bases to trimming and J lost 1 base; unmatched junction nucleotides: 11. This CDR3 contains 18 residues. Per the germline V gene, CDR1 is SGDLS and CDR2 is YYNGEE. CDR3 nucleotides: TGTGCCAGCAGCGCCCGGACAGGGGGCGGACTGGAGAACACTGAAGCTTTCTTT. Translating it yields CASSARTGGGLENTEAFF.

The rearrangement uses TRBV6-5 and TRBJ2-7; TRBD2 is a possible D gene (6 bases). CDR1 is MNHEY and CDR2 is SVGAGI in the germline V gene. V was cut by 0 bases and J by 6 bases, with 6 bases left in between. The CDR3 length is 12 residues. Here the CDR3 DNA reads TGTGCCAGCAGTTACTCGGGGGGCGAGCAGTACTTC. As protein: CASSYSGGEQYF.

The rearrangement joins TRBV7-8 to TRBJ2-3, with TRBD1 identical over 7 bases. V shed 4 bases, J shed 2 bases, and the junction held 6 bases outside the gene matches. The CDR3 covers 15 residues. The germline gives CDR1 SGHVS, CDR2 FQNEAQ. CDR3 DNA: TGTGCCAGCAGCTCTCCGGGACAGTCCACAGATACGCAGTATTTT. Protein: CASSSPGQSTDTQYF.

This chain links TRBV28 with TRBJ2-1, with TRBD2 as a possible D gene (5 bases). CDR1 and CDR2 from the germline V gene are MDHEN and SYDVKM. Trimming stripped 10 bases from V and 9 bases from J, with 13 bases between. The CDR3 is 11 residues long. The CDR3 is CATGGFLEQFF. As DNA, the CDR3 is TGTGCCACCGGCGGGTTTCTTGAGCAGTTCTTC. Full variable domain (outside the CDR3, taken from reference TRBV28 and TRBJ2-1): DVKVTQSSRYLVKRTGEKVFLECVQDMDHENMFWYRQDPGLGLRLIYFSYDVKMKEKGDIPEGYSVSREKKERFSLILESASTNQTSMYLCATGGFLEQFFGPGTRLTVL.

The count of this clone is one. This sequence joins TRBV6-5 and TRBJ1-1; perhaps TRBD1 as D (6 bases). The CDR3 runs 13 residues. Trimming pared 10 bases from V and 6 bases from J, leaving 18 bases between. The germline V gene has CDR1 MNHEY and CDR2 SVGAGI. CDR3 amino acids: CATKSVRGPEAFF. The CDR3 DNA is TGTGCCACCAAGTCGGTCAGGGGCCCTGAAGCTTTCTTT.

The rearrangement uses TRBV5-1 and TRBJ2-5, with TRBD2 identical over 8 bases. The CDR3 contains 16 residues. Germline V gene sequence: CDR1 SGHRS, CDR2 YFSETQ. The trim removed 0 bases at V and 5 bases at J, leaving 9 bases unmatched. CDR3 amino acids: CASSLALGLGTETQYF. DNA for the CDR3: TGCGCCAGCAGCTTGGCCCTGGGACTAGGAACGGAGACCCAGTACTTC.

The rearrangement joins TRBV30 to TRBJ2-3; 10 bases match TRBD2. V trimming: 4 bases; J trimming: 7 bases; junction bases outside the gene matches: 8. Germline V gene lookup returns CDR1 GTSNPN and CDR2 SVGIG (reference sequence). This CDR3 is 14 amino acids long. CDR3 residues: CAWKASGSLYTQYF. Written as DNA, the CDR3 is TGTGCCTGGAAGGCTAGCGGGAGTCTGTATACGCAGTATTTT.

The genes are TRBV5-1 and TRBJ2-2; no clear D gene. The CDR3 extends over 16 amino acids. Germline V lookup: CDR1 SGHRS, CDR2 YFSETQ. The ends were cut back, 1 base at V and 2 bases at J, with 12 bases in the middle. This CDR3 reads CASSLRQAINTGELFF. The CDR3, as DNA: TGCGCCAGCAGCTTGAGGCAGGCCATTAACACCGGGGAGCTGTTTTTT.

This rearrangement joins TRBV2 to TRBJ2-3; 10 nucleotides align to TRBD1. This CDR3 spans 16 amino acids. Germline trimming cut 5 bases from V and 0 bases from J; bases unmatched to any gene: 5. Germline V CDR1 and CDR2: SNHLY, FYNNEI. CDR3 nucleotide sequence: TGTGCCAGCAGTTTGGGACAGGGGACTAGCACAGATACGCAGTATTTT. As protein: CASSLGQGTSTDTQYF.

In this sample, this clone turned up once. This chain connects TRBV5-1 to TRBJ2-2; D is ambiguous. This CDR3 has 15 amino acids. The germline V gene has CDR1 SGHRS and CDR2 YFSETQ. Trimming stripped 0 bases from V and 1 base from J, with 7 bases between. In nucleotides, the CDR3 is TGCGCCAGCAGCTTGGGGCGACAGAACACCGGGGAGCTGTTTTTT. This sequence encodes CASSLGRQNTGELFF.

The chain has TRBV24-1 and TRBJ2-1, with 8 bases matching TRBD2. V gave up 5 bases and J gave up 10 bases; unmatched junction bases: 15. From germline, CDR1 is KGHDR and CDR2 SFDVKD. The CDR3 has 16 residues. CDR3 DNA sequence: TGTGCCACCAGTGTTGGTTCGGGAGGGCCATCTTGGGAGCAGTTCTTC. It yields the protein CATSVGSGGPSWEQFF.

The chain employs TRBV7-2 and TRBJ1-5; D might be TRBD1 (6 bases). Trimming stripped 5 bases from V and 6 bases from J, with 20 bases between. The CDR3 covers 16 residues. Germline V lookup: CDR1 SGHTA, CDR2 FQGNSA. The CDR3 loop is CASSLGDTSVSQPQHF. CDR3 nucleotides: TGTGCCAGCAGCCTAGGGGACACTTCCGTATCTCAGCCCCAGCATTTT. Combining the CDR3 with reference TRBV7-2 and TRBJ1-5 gives the whole variable domain GAGVSQSPSNKVTEKGKDVELRCDPISGHTALYWYRQSLGQGLEFLIYFQGNSAPDKSGLPSDRFSAERTGGSVSTLTIQRTQQEDSAVYLCASSLGDTSVSQPQHFGDGTRLSIL.